The 30 T cell receptor beta chains reported below all come from one sample, sequenced in a study of T-cell memory formation after mild COVID-19. Each CDR3 protein is one row after TCRdb ran MiXCR on the 5' RACE reads. This sample carries under 650,000 distinct CDR3 sequences, roughly 18% of them seen once, and the ten largest clones take 9.5% to 15%. Input material: PBMCs or a T cell subset sorted from them (not recorded which). These receptors originate from an adult woman who had mild COVID-19 (a few samples of this study predate the infection). Cell type and time point are not known.

This clonotype was detected only a few times. This chain joins TRBV7-6 and TRBJ2-1; no firm D call. V was trimmed by 2 bases and J by 9 bases, leaving 11 bases between them. The CDR3 has 13 amino acids. Germline V gives CDR1 SGHVS, CDR2 FNYEAQ. CDR3 amino acids: CASSLLAQREQFF. The DNA of the CDR3 is TGTGCCAGCAGCTTATTGGCCCAACGTGAGCAGTTCTTC. The full variable domain, its missing parts supplied by reference TRBV7-6 and TRBJ2-1, is GAGVSQSPRYKVTKRGQDVALRCDPISGHVSLYWYRQALGQGPEFLTYFNYEAQQDKSGLPNDRFSAERPEGSISTLTIQRTEQRDSAMYRCASSLLAQREQFFGPGTRLTVL.

This clonotype was seen many times. The gene calls are TRBV7-8 and TRBJ2-4, with D unresolved. V lost 1 base and J 7 bases, leaving 8 bases between the germline ends. The CDR3 sequence is 13 residues long. Germline values: CDR1 SGHVS, CDR2 FQNEAQ. The DNA of the CDR3 is TGTGCCAGCAGCTTAGATATACGGAACATTCAGTACTTC. Translation gives CASSLDIRNIQYF.

This chain connects TRBV6-1 to TRBJ1-5, with a possible D match to TRBD1 (6 bases). Trimming cost V 8 bases and J 3 bases, with 20 bases left between them. The germline V gene encodes CDR1 MNHNS and CDR2 SASEGT. The CDR3 length is 16 residues. In DNA form, the CDR3 reads TGTGCCAGCGGATCATCCGGGACACTCACCAATCAGCCCCAGCATTTT. Its protein product is CASGSSGTLTNQPQHF.

This chain joins TRBV14 and TRBJ2-2; D perhaps matches TRBD1 (6 bases). Germline loops: CDR1 SGHDN, CDR2 FVKESK. V dropped 1 base and J dropped 1 base, with 16 bases sitting between them. This CDR3 comprises 18 residues. The CDR3 is CASSQGPTGTLNTGELFF. The CDR3 nucleotides read TGTGCCAGCAGCCAAGGACCTACCGGGACACTGAACACCGGGGAGCTGTTTTTT.

The chain combines TRBV5-1 with TRBJ2-1; 8 bases match TRBD1. The CDR3 is 16 amino acids. Germline loops: CDR1 SGHRS, CDR2 YFSETQ. The junction had 4 bases not matched to a gene; V was cut back by 0 bases and J by 2 bases. The CDR3 sequence: CASSLAGGLTYNEQFF. For the CDR3, the DNA is TGCGCCAGCAGCTTGGCAGGGGGCCTCACCTACAATGAGCAGTTCTTC.

This clonotype showed up just a few times. The chain has TRBV7-2 and TRBJ2-4; D is possibly TRBD1 or TRBD2 (5 bases each). Germline CDR1 reads SGHTA; CDR2 reads FQGNSA. This CDR3 has 16 residues. V was clipped by 4 bases and J by 0 bases, with 13 bases between them. The CDR3 reads CASSSRDGLAKNIQYF. The CDR3 nucleotides are TGTGCCAGCAGCTCACGGGACGGACTAGCCAAAAACATTCAGTACTTC.

The chain couples TRBV7-3 to TRBJ1-2, with no clear D. Germline CDR1 is SGHTA and CDR2 is FQGTGA. The CDR3 totals 13 residues. V gave up 8 bases and J gave up 0 bases, with 10 bases separating them. The CDR3, as DNA: TGTGCCAGCTCCATGGGCACTAACTATGGCTACACCTTC. This translates into CASSMGTNYGYTF.

The sample holds many counts of this clonotype. The chain has TRBV23-1 and TRBJ2-1; D call uncertain. TRBV23-1 is an open reading frame whose function is uncertain. This CDR3 is built from 16 residues. The V end was cut by 3 bases, the J end by 0 bases, with 12 bases between. CDR3 bases: TGCGCCAGCAGTCACCGGACCAAGAGCTCCTACAATGAGCAGTTCTTC. It specifies CASSHRTKSSYNEQFF.

This clonotype was seen many times. The chain carries TRBV5-1 and TRBJ2-7, with a possible D match to TRBD1 (5 bases). The V gene's germline CDR1 is SGHRS and CDR2 YFSETQ. The CDR3 length is 13 residues. V was pared by 6 bases and J by 0 bases, with 10 bases between. The CDR3 protein is CASTLGDSYEQYF. Here the CDR3 DNA reads TGCGCCAGCACCCTAGGGGACTCCTACGAGCAGTACTTC.

The chain employs TRBV19 and TRBJ2-7; a weak D match, TRBD2 (7 bases). The length of the CDR3 is 13 residues. Per germline, CDR1 LNHDA and CDR2 SQIVND (reference sequence). Trimming took off 6 bases at V and 6 bases at J, with 15 bases between the two ends. CDR3 nucleotides: TGTGCCAGTAGCGTATTGAGGGGGGGCGAGCAGTACTTC. Amino acid sequence: CASSVLRGGEQYF.

The sample holds a few counts of this clonotype. The V gene is TRBV12-3 or TRBV12-4, the J gene TRBJ1-3; D uncertain. The CDR3 runs 16 residues. The germline V and J ends were trimmed by 5 bases and 0 bases, with 14 bases remaining between them. The CDR3 is CASSLHQTLSGNTIYF. The DNA of the CDR3 is TGTGCCAGCAGTCTACATCAGACCCTCTCTGGAAACACCATATATTTT.

V is TRBV5-1 and J is TRBJ2-1; D is perhaps TRBD2 (7 bases). The CDR3 extends over 16 amino acids. Germline CDR1 reads SGHRS; CDR2 reads YFSETQ. The germline V and J ends were trimmed by 3 bases and 0 bases, with 13 bases remaining between them. CDR3 loop: CASSSEGGSSYNEQFF. The CDR3 DNA sequence: TGCGCCAGCAGCTCGGAGGGGGGGAGCTCCTACAATGAGCAGTTCTTC.

This clonotype was seen only a few times. The CDR3 sequence is CASGQGDEKLFF. The DNA for the CDR3 is TGTGCCAGCGGACAGGGGGACGAAAAACTGTTTTTT. V usage is TRBV6-6 and J usage is TRBJ1-4, with 10 bases that match TRBD1. The junction had 2 bases not matched to a gene; V was cut back by 8 bases and J by 8 bases. Germline CDR1 is MNHNY and CDR2 is SVGAGI (reference sequence). The CDR3 runs 12 residues.

This chain links TRBV6-5 with TRBJ1-4, with 8 bases identical to TRBD1. The CDR3 runs to 16 residues. Germline trimming cut 0 bases from V and 3 bases from J; bases unmatched to any gene: 3. Germline CDR1 reads MNHEY; CDR2 reads SVGAGI. The CDR3 nucleotides are TGTGCCAGCAGTTACTCCGGGACAGGCCCTAATGAAAAACTGTTTTTT. It specifies CASSYSGTGPNEKLFF.

Only a few counts were recorded for this clonotype. The chain employs TRBV5-1 and TRBJ2-1; possibly TRBD1 or TRBD2 for D (5 bases each). CDR1 is SGHRS, CDR2 YFSETQ, per germline. The CDR3 is 17 amino acids. Trimming cost V 2 bases and J 0 bases, with 15 bases left between them. CDR3 loop: CASSFSRSGSSYNEQFF. In DNA, the CDR3 is TGCGCCAGCAGCTTTTCCAGATCAGGGAGCTCCTACAATGAGCAGTTCTTC.

This clonotype was detected only a few times. This rearrangement joins TRBV4-3 to TRBJ1-3; tentatively, D is TRBD1 (5 bases). The CDR3 is 16 amino acids. Germline-derived CDR1 and CDR2 are LGHNA and YSLEER. Deletions cut 0 bases from V and 2 bases from J, with 11 bases between. CDR3 amino acids: CASSQDPAGPGNTIYF. The CDR3 nucleotides read TGCGCCAGCAGCCAAGACCCCGCAGGGCCTGGAAACACCATATATTTT.

This clonotype was seen ten or more times. The CDR3 spells CASSLEWGGTGELFF. CDR3 coding DNA: TGTGCCAGCAGCTTGGAGTGGGGGGGCACCGGGGAGCTGTTTTTT. The chain has TRBV5-6 and TRBJ2-2, with 7 positions matching TRBD2. V shed 0 bases, J shed 4 bases, and the junction held 3 bases outside the gene matches. Germline V gene sequence: CDR1 SGHDT, CDR2 YYEEEE. This CDR3 comprises 15 residues.

The gene calls are TRBV6-6 and TRBJ2-2; D may be TRBD1 (6 bases). Deletions cut 10 bases from V and 7 bases from J, with 10 bases between. Looked up from germline, CDR1 is MNHNY and CDR2 is SVGAGI (reference sequence). The CDR3 is 11 residues long. CDR3 residues: CAIRGGGELFF. CDR3 DNA: TGTGCCATCAGAGGGGGCGGGGAGCTGTTTTTT.

The chain has TRBV20-1 and TRBJ1-1; D gene ambiguous. CDR3 length equals 14 residues. Deletions cut 4 bases from V and 3 bases from J, with 15 bases between. CDR1 DFQATT and CDR2 SNEGSKA come from the germline V gene (reference sequence). The CDR3 loop is CSAKDGSGDTEAFF. Written as DNA, the CDR3 is TGCAGTGCTAAGGACGGGAGTGGGGACACTGAAGCTTTCTTT.

The chain links TRBV6-5 to TRBJ2-1, with D uncertain. CDR1 and CDR2 from the germline V gene are MNHEY and SVGAGI. This CDR3 has 12 amino acids. Trimming took off 8 bases at V and 9 bases at J, with 14 bases between the two ends. CDR3 bases: TGTGCCAGCTCTGTAAACGGTGGTGAGCAGTTCTTC. This gives the protein CASSVNGGEQFF.

The chain has TRBV3-1 and TRBJ1-2; D call uncertain. The CDR3 sequence is 13 residues long. V was trimmed by 1 base and J by 3 bases, leaving 6 bases between them. The germline V gene has CDR1 LGHDT and CDR2 YNNKEL (reference sequence). In nucleotides, the CDR3 is TGTGCCAGCAGCCAAGGAACTGACTATGGCTACACCTTC. Translated, it gives CASSQGTDYGYTF. Looking up the rest from reference TRBV3-1 and TRBJ1-2 gives the full variable domain: DTAVSQTPKYLVTQMGNDKSIKCEQNLGHDTMYWYKQDSKKFLKIMFSYNNKELIINETVPNRFSPKSPDKAHLNLHINSLELGDSAVYFCASSQGTDYGYTFGSGTRLTVV.

This clonotype was recorded a few times. This chain connects TRBV3-1 to TRBJ1-5; 9 bases match TRBD1. The V gene end was trimmed by 5 bases and the J gene end by 6 bases; junction bases not matched to a gene: 5. CDR1 and CDR2 (germline): LGHDT, YNNKEL (reference sequence). CDR3 length: 14 residues. DNA of the CDR3: TGTGCCAGCAGCGAAACAGGGGGCGGTCAGCCCCAGCATTTT. Its protein is CASSETGGGQPQHF.

This rearrangement joins TRBV29-1 to TRBJ1-2, with a possible D match to TRBD1 (6 bases). This CDR3 contains 13 residues. CDR1 and CDR2 from the germline V gene are SQVTM and ANQGSEA. The V end lost 3 bases, the J end lost 7 bases, and 15 bases lay between the germline ends. CDR3 region: CSVDPTGGFGYTF. The CDR3 DNA sequence: TGCAGCGTTGACCCGACAGGAGGATTTGGCTACACCTTC.

This clonotype has just a few counts. The chain recombines TRBV2 with TRBJ1-2; 7 bases line up with TRBD1. Germline CDR1 is SNHLY and CDR2 is FYNNEI. This CDR3 is built from 14 residues. The V and J ends lost 2 bases and 4 bases, in that order; junction bases with no gene match: 4. CDR3 sequence: CASSEQGEVYGYTF. Written as DNA, the CDR3 is TGTGCCAGCAGTGAACAGGGGGAGGTCTATGGCTACACCTTC.

The sample holds a few counts of this clonotype. The V and J genes are TRBV19 and TRBJ2-3; no clear D gene. This CDR3 region has 14 residues. The V and J ends lost 1 base and 3 bases respectively, with 8 bases between them. Germline loops: CDR1 LNHDA, CDR2 SQIVND (reference sequence). CDR3 nucleotide sequence: TGTGCCAGTAGTATAGTATTCTCGACAGATACGCAGTATTTT. The encoded protein is CASSIVFSTDTQYF.

This clonotype was seen only a few times. V is TRBV7-6 and J is TRBJ2-1; D is possibly TRBD1 (7 bases). Trimming took off 0 bases at V and 3 bases at J, with 9 bases between the two ends. The CDR3 has 15 amino acids. Germline CDR1 reads SGHVS; CDR2 reads FNYEAQ. The chain's CDR3 is CASSLARDSYNEQFF. As DNA, the CDR3 is TGTGCCAGCAGCTTAGCGCGGGACAGCTACAATGAGCAGTTCTTC.

A few counts support this clonotype. This chain joins TRBV5-5 and TRBJ2-5; D is uncertain. The CDR3 covers 18 residues. V dropped 5 bases and J dropped 1 base, with 24 bases sitting between them. Germline V CDR1 and CDR2: SGHKS, YYEKEE (reference sequence). The CDR3 DNA sequence: TGTGCCAGCAGTTTGACTCTCTACAGATTAGGGTCCCAAGAGACCCAGTACTTC. Translation gives CASSLTLYRLGSQETQYF.

The chain uses TRBV12-3 or TRBV12-4 and TRBJ2-7; weak D call: TRBD1 (6 bases). Trimming stripped 1 base from V and 3 bases from J, with 10 bases between. The CDR3 runs 14 residues. The CDR3 protein is CASSLGAGDYEQYF. The CDR3 DNA reads TGTGCCAGCAGTTTAGGTGCAGGGGACTACGAGCAGTACTTC.

V gene TRBV7-6 combines with J gene TRBJ1-1, with a weak D call TRBD1 (5 bases). This CDR3 spans 15 amino acids. V was shortened by 5 bases and J by 1 base, with 14 bases between the two germline ends. Germline values: CDR1 SGHVS, CDR2 FNYEAQ. The CDR3 sequence is CASSPAGWGNTEAFF. CDR3 coding DNA: TGTGCCAGCAGCCCAGCAGGGTGGGGGAACACTGAAGCTTTCTTT.

In its sample, this clonotype was seen a few times. The genes are TRBV30 and TRBJ2-5, with D possibly matching TRBD2 (6 bases). CDR1 is GTSNPN, CDR2 SVGIG, per germline (reference sequence). The CDR3 sequence is 13 residues long. V lost 0 bases and J lost 4, with 9 bases in between. CDR3 bases: TGTGCCTGGAGTGTGTTCGGGAGAGAGACCCAGTACTTC. This gives the protein CAWSVFGRETQYF.